One sample yielded the 19 T cell receptor beta chains listed below, sequenced in a study of T cell responses to AZD1222 COVID-19 vaccine. The data were produced by immunoSEQ multiplex PCR, yet TCRdb's version contains in-frame clones alone and is incomplete. The profile shows more than 85,000 clones, approximately 86% of them singletons. This material consisted of peripheral blood, taken on day 0 of AZD1222 vaccination. Receptors originate from an adult in good health.

For this clone: Germline and junction disagree at one end, which may indicate a read error. This chain joins TRBV6-2 or TRBV6-3 and TRBJ1-1, with TRBD1 matching 11 bases. This CDR3 is 12 amino acids long. CDR1 is MNHEY, CDR2 SVGEGT, per germline. Written as DNA, the CDR3 is TGTGCCAGCAGTTACGGGGACAGGGGGGTCGTCTTT. Translated: CASSYGDRGVVF.

This chain uses TRBV4-2 with TRBJ1-1; TRBD1 is a possible D gene (6 bases). Germline-derived CDR1 and CDR2 are LGHNA and YNFKEQ. Trimming removed 4 bases at V and 1 base at J, with 10 bases between. The length of the CDR3 is 14 residues. The CDR3 DNA reads TGTGCCAGCAGCCCCGGGACACGGAACACTGAAGCTTTCTTT. Protein sequence: CASSPGTRNTEAFF.

The chain joins TRBV18 to TRBJ1-2; D might be TRBD1 (5 bases). Trimming cost V 3 bases and J 2 bases, with 7 bases left between them. This CDR3 is 13 amino acids long. Germline CDR1 reads KGHSH; CDR2 reads LQKENI. The CDR3, as DNA: TGTGCCAGCTCACCCCAGGGAAACTATGGCTACACCTTC. Its protein product is CASSPQGNYGYTF.

The genes are TRBV12-3 or TRBV12-4 and TRBJ2-7; D is uncertain. V gave up 3 bases and J gave up 6 bases, with 6 bases separating them. The CDR3 length is 11 residues. CDR3 amino acids: CASSFGAEQYF. The DNA of the CDR3 is TGTGCCAGCAGTTTTGGCGCCGAGCAGTACTTC.

The chain employs TRBV19 and TRBJ2-7, with D possibly being TRBD1 (6 bases). Between the trimmed V and J ends, which lost 5 bases and 2 bases, there was a span of 16 bases. Germline loops: CDR1 LNHDA, CDR2 SQIVND (reference sequence). This CDR3 has 15 amino acids. In nucleotides, the CDR3 is TGTGCCAGTAGTCTCCGGGACACCACGACCTACGAGCAGTACTTC. As protein: CASSLRDTTTYEQYF.

The chain is built from TRBV28 and TRBJ1-1; D ambiguous. The germline V gene has CDR1 MDHEN and CDR2 SYDVKM. The V gene lost 3 bases and the J gene lost 1 base, with 6 bases spanning the gap. The CDR3 loop spans 13 amino acids. The CDR3 DNA is TGTGCCAGCAGTTTGTGGGCGAACACTGAAGCTTTCTTT. Translated, it gives CASSLWANTEAFF.

The chain employs TRBV30 and TRBJ1-1; tentatively, D is TRBD1 (6 bases). The CDR3 totals 11 residues. Germline V gene data show CDR1 as GTSNPN and CDR2 as SVGIG (reference sequence). The germline V and J ends were trimmed by 0 bases and 11 bases, with 10 bases remaining between them. CDR3 nucleotides: TGTGCCTGGAGTGTCGGGCAGGGGGCTTTCTTT. This gives the protein CAWSVGQGAFF.

The rearrangement uses TRBV6-1 and TRBJ1-6; TRBD1 agrees at 8 bases. CDR3 length: 15 residues. V lost 3 bases and J lost 4; bases outside the gene matches: 2. CDR1 is MNHNS, CDR2 SASEGT, per germline. CDR3 loop: CASSERTGYNSPLHF. CDR3 nucleotide sequence: TGTGCCAGCAGTGAGCGGACAGGGTATAATTCACCCCTCCACTTT.

The V and J genes are TRBV5-4 and TRBJ2-7; TRBD2 matches at 7 bases. The germline gives CDR1 SGHNT, CDR2 YYREEE (reference sequence). The length of the CDR3 is 15 residues. Trimming took 4 bases from V and 7 from J; bases not matched to a gene: 14. Here the CDR3 DNA reads TGTGCCAGCAGCCGCTTGCGGGACTACGCGGAGGAGCAGTACTTC. Protein product: CASSRLRDYAEEQYF. Full variable domain (outside the CDR3, taken from reference TRBV5-4 and TRBJ2-7): ETGVTQSPTHLIKTRGQQVTLRCSSQSGHNTVSWYQQALGQGPQFIFQYYREEENGRGNFPPRFSGLQFPNYSSELNVNALELDDSALYLCASSRLRDYAEEQYFGPGTRLTVT.

This rearrangement joins TRBV20-1 to TRBJ1-6, with a tentative D call TRBD1 (5 bases). The CDR3 length is 13 residues. CDR1 DFQATT and CDR2 SNEGSKA come from the germline V gene (reference sequence). With 3 bases removed from V and 7 bases from J, the gap between germline ends came to 10 bases. CDR3 residues: CSASGRENSPLHF. CDR3 nucleotides: TGCAGTGCTAGTGGCAGGGAAAATTCACCCCTCCACTTT.

The rearrangement joins TRBV7-8 to TRBJ2-7; tentative D call: TRBD1 (6 bases). Germline loops: CDR1 SGHVS, CDR2 FQNEAQ. The CDR3 consists of 15 residues. With 2 bases removed from V and 1 base from J, the gap between germline ends came to 12 bases. DNA for the CDR3: TGTGCCAGCAGCTTACTTAGAGGACAGTCCTACGAGCAGTACTTC. Translation: CASSLLRGQSYEQYF.

V gene TRBV11-2 combines with J gene TRBJ2-1; D remains unclear. The germline V gene encodes CDR1 SGHAT and CDR2 FQNNGV. This CDR3 contains 12 residues. V lost 5 bases and J 12 bases, leaving 14 bases between the germline ends. The CDR3 loop reads CASSPSFNRQFF. CDR3 in DNA: TGTGCCAGCAGCCCAAGTTTTAACCGGCAGTTCTTC.

The chain has TRBV5-1 and TRBJ1-3, with 8 positions matching TRBD1. CDR1 and CDR2 (germline): SGHRS, YFSETQ. The CDR3 is 14 residues long. Losses at the gene ends were 5 bases for V and 4 bases for J; bases not matched to a gene: 5. The CDR3 bases are TGCGCCAGCAGGATACAGGGGGACGGAAACACCATATATTTT. This gives the protein CASRIQGDGNTIYF.

The rearrangement joins TRBV20-1 to TRBJ1-1; tentative D call: TRBD1 (5 bases). CDR1 and CDR2 (germline): DFQATT, SNEGSKA (reference sequence). Trimming removed 3 bases at V and 3 bases at J, with 17 bases between. The CDR3 extends over 15 amino acids. CDR3 bases: TGCAGTGCTAGTGGAGACAGAAGTTCCGACACTGAAGCTTTCTTT. Translated: CSASGDRSSDTEAFF.

The rearrangement uses TRBV6-5 and TRBJ2-7; possible D gene TRBD2, 5 bases. The CDR3 is 16 residues long. The V gene's germline CDR1 is MNHEY and CDR2 SVGAGI. V was cut by 0 bases and J by 3 bases, with 15 bases left in between. As DNA, the CDR3 is TGTGCCAGCAGTTACTCCCCGGACTGGAACCTCTACGAGCAGTACTTC. It is translated as CASSYSPDWNLYEQYF.

The chain couples TRBV3-1 (or the pseudogene TRBV3-2) to TRBJ1-2, with D perhaps matching TRBD1 (5 bases). The CDR3 has 13 amino acids. V lost 2 bases and J lost 4, with 8 bases in between. Germline loops: CDR1 LGHDT, CDR2 YNNKEL (reference sequence). In nucleotides, the CDR3 is TGTGCCAGCAGCCAACAGGGCCGCTATGGCTACACCTTC. Its protein product is CASSQQGRYGYTF.

This clone is a singleton in its sample. The chain is built from TRBV29-1 and TRBJ1-3; D not certain. CDR1 and CDR2 (germline): SQVTM, ANQGSEA. This CDR3 has 14 amino acids. V dropped 4 bases and J dropped 0 bases, with 10 bases sitting between them. CDR3 DNA: TGCAGCGTTGTCTGGCAGGACTCTGGAAACACCATATATTTT. This gives the protein CSVVWQDSGNTIYF.

The V gene is TRBV6-2 or TRBV6-3, the J gene TRBJ1-2, with no clear D. Between the trimmed V and J ends, which lost 6 bases and 2 bases, there was a span of 13 bases. This CDR3 is 14 amino acids long. The V gene's germline CDR1 is MNHEY and CDR2 SVGEGT. CDR3 in amino acids: CASSQSKGNYGYTF. The CDR3, as DNA: TGTGCCAGCAGCCAAAGTAAAGGAAACTATGGCTACACCTTC.

The chain joins TRBV10-3 to TRBJ2-5, with D maybe TRBD2 (5 bases). Germline CDR1 is ENHRY and CDR2 is SYGVKD. This CDR3 comprises 18 residues. V dropped 4 bases and J dropped 5 bases, with 26 bases sitting between them. CDR3 nucleotide sequence: TGTGCCATCAGTGGGGGTTTGGGAGACATAAAGTTGGGGGAGACCCAGTACTTC. Its translation is CAISGGLGDIKLGETQYF.